This T cell receptor beta chain appears in the sequencing data of a study of OX40 agonist ivuxolimab in advanced cancers. For the study at large: Cohort: about 82% men, mean age roughly 60, aged roughly 23 to 79.

Assay used: immunoSEQ multiplex PCR; TCRdb lists only in-frame clones, some missing. The table has tens of thousands of clones, roughly 83% seen once. On this clone: Its target is unknown.

Unmatched junction bases numbered 11, after V lost 7 bases and J lost 3 bases. CDR3 length equals 15 residues. Per germline, CDR1 MDHEN and CDR2 SYDVKM. Study outcomes and limitations: There were also nonresponders showing low normalized T-cell clonal expansion.

The chain links TRBV28 to TRBJ2-5; 7 bases align to TRBD2. This clonotype was sampled from an adult with an advanced solid tumor such as melanoma, head and neck, liver or kidney cancer. Sample: CD4+ or CD8+ T cells sorted from blood, taken in a trial of the OX40 agonist ivuxolimab. CDR3 region: CASNSQGSGKETQYF. The CDR3 region has the DNA TGTGCCAGCAACTCACAAGGCAGCGGGAAAGAGACCCAGTACTTC.